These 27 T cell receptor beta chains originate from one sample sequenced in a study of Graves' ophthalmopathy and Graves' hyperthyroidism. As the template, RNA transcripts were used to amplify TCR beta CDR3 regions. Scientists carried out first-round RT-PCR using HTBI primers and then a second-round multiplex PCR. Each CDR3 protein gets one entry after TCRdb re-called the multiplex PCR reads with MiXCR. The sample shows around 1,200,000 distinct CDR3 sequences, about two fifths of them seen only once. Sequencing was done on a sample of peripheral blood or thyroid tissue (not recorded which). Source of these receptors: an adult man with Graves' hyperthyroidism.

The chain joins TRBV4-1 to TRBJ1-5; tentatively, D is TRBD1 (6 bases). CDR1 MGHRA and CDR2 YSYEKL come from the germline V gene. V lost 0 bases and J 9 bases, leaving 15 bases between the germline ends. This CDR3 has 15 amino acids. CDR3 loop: CASSQDYPGASPQHF. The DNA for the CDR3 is TGCGCCAGCAGCCAAGATTATCCAGGGGCTTCGCCCCAGCATTTT.

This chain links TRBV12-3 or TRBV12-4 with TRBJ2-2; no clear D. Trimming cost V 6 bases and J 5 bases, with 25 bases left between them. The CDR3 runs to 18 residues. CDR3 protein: CASSSTPPGPRKTGELFF. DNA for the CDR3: TGTGCCAGCAGCTCGACACCCCCGGGCCCGCGGAAGACCGGGGAGCTGTTTTTT.

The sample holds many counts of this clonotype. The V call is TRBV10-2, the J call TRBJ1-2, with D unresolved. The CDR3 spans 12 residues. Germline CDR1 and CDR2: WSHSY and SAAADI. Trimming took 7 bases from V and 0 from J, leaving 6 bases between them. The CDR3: CASTGSNYGYTF. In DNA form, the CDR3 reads TGCGCCAGCACCGGATCTAACTATGGCTACACCTTC.

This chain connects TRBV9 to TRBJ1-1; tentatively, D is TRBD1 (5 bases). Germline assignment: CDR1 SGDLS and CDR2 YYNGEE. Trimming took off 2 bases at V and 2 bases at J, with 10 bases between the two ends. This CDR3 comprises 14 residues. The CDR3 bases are TGTGCCAGCAGCGTGACCCAGGGCAACACTGAAGCTTTCTTT. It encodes CASSVTQGNTEAFF.

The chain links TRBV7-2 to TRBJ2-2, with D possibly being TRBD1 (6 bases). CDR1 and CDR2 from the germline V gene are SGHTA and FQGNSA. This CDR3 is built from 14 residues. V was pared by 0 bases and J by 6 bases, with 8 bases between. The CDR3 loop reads CASSLAQGAGELFF. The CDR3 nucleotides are TGTGCCAGCAGCTTAGCACAGGGTGCCGGGGAGCTGTTTTTT. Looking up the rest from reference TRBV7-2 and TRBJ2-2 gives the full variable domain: GAGVSQSPSNKVTEKGKDVELRCDPISGHTALYWYRQSLGQGLEFLIYFQGNSAPDKSGLPSDRFSAERTGGSVSTLTIQRTQQEDSAVYLCASSLAQGAGELFFGEGSRLTVL.

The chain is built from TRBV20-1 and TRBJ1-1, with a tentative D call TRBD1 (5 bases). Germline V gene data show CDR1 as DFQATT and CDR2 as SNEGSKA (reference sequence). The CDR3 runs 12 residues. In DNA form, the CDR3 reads TGCAACCTACTGCGGGGGGACACTGAAGCTTTCTTT. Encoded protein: CNLLRGDTEAFF.

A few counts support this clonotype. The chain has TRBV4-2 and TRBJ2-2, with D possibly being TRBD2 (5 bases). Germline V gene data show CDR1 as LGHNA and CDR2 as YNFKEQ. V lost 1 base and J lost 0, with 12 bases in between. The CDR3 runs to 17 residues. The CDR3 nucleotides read TGTGCCAGCAGCCAAGCTCCTTTCGGGACGAACACCGGGGAGCTGTTTTTT. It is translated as CASSQAPFGTNTGELFF.

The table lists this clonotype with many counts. CDR3 coding DNA: TGCAGCGTTGAAGTAGGGGGCCTTTACGAGCAGTACTTC. It specifies CSVEVGGLYEQYF. The genes are TRBV29-1 and TRBJ2-7; 7 bases map to TRBD1. The V gene's germline CDR1 is SQVTM and CDR2 ANQGSEA. With V trimmed by 1 base and J by 4 bases, 4 bases remained unmatched. The CDR3 spans 13 residues.

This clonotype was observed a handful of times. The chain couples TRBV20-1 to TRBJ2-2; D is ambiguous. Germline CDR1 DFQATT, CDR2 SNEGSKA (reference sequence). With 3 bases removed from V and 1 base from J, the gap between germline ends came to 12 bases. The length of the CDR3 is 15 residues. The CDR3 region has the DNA TGCAGTGCTAGTAGGCTGTCGGAGAACACCGGGGAGCTGTTTTTT. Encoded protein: CSASRLSENTGELFF.

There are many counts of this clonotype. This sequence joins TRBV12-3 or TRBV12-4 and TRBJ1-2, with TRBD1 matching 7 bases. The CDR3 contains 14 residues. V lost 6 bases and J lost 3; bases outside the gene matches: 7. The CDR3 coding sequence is TGTGCCAGCAGGGCGACAGGGAAGCACTATGGCTACACCTTC. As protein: CASRATGKHYGYTF.

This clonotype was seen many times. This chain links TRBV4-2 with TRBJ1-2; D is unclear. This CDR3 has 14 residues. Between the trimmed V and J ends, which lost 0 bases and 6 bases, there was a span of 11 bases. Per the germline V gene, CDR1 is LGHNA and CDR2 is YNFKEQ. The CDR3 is CASSQDNLRNGYTF. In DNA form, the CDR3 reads TGTGCCAGCAGCCAAGACAATCTACGGAATGGCTACACCTTC.

The CDR3 bases are TGTGCCAGCAGTGGGAATAGCGGGACCTACGAGCAGTACTTC. Encoded protein: CASSGNSGTYEQYF. The rearrangement joins TRBV12-3 or TRBV12-4 to TRBJ2-7; TRBD2 aligns across 8 bases. V lost 5 bases and J lost 2; bases outside the gene matches: 5. The CDR3 has 14 amino acids.

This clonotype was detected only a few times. The CDR3: CASSYSIGETEAFF. The CDR3 DNA follows: TGTGCCAGCAGTTACTCGATAGGGGAGACTGAAGCTTTCTTT. V is TRBV6-5 and J is TRBJ1-1, with D possibly TRBD1 on 5 matching bases. The CDR3 consists of 14 residues. Germline V gene lookup returns CDR1 MNHEY and CDR2 SVGAGI. V was cut by 0 bases and J by 5 bases, with 10 bases left in between.

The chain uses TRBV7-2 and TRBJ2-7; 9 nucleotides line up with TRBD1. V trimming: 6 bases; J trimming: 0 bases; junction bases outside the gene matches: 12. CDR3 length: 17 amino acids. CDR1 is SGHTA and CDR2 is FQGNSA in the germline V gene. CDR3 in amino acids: CASSSSGQGSASYEQYF. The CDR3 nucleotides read TGTGCCAGCAGTTCCTCAGGACAGGGGAGTGCCTCCTACGAGCAGTACTTC.

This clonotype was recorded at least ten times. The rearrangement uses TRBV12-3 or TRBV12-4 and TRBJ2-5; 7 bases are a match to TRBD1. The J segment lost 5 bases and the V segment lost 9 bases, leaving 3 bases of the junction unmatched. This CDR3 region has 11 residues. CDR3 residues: CASGQAETQYF. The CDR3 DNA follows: TGTGCCAGTGGACAGGCGGAGACCCAGTACTTC.

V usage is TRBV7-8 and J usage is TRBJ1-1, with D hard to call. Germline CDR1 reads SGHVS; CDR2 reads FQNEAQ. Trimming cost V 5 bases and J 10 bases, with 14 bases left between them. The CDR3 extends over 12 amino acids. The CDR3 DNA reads TGTGCCAGCAGCCCAGGACTTACGGGAGCTTTCTTT. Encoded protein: CASSPGLTGAFF.

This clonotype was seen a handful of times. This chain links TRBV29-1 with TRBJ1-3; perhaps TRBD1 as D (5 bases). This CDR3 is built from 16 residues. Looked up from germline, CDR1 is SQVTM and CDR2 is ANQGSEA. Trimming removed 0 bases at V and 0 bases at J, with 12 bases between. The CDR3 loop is CSVEDRGRISGNTIYF. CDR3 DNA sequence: TGCAGCGTTGAAGATCGGGGCAGAATCTCTGGAAACACCATATATTTT.

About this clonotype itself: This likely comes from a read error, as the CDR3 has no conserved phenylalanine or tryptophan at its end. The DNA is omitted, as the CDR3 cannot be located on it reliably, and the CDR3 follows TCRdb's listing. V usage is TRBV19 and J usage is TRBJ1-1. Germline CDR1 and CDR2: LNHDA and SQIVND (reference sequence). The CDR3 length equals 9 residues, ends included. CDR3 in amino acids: CASSIVRAG.

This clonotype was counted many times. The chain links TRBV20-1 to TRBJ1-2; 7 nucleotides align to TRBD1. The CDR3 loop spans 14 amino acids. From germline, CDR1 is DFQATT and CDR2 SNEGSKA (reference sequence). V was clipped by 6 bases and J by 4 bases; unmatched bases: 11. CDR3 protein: CSAIDRVWVYGYTF. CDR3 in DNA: TGCAGTGCAATCGACAGGGTTTGGGTCTATGGCTACACCTTC.

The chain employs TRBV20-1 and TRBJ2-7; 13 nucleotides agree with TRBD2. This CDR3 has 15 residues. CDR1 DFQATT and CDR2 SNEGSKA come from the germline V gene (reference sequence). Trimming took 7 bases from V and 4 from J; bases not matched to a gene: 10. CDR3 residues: CSGRSRTSGSYEQYF. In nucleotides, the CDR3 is TGCAGTGGTAGGTCAAGGACTAGCGGGAGTTACGAGCAGTACTTC.

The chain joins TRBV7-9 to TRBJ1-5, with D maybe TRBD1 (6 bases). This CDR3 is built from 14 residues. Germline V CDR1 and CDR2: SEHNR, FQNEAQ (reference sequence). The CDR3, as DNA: TGTGTCATCCCAGCGAGGACAGCACAAGAGACCCAGCATTTT. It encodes CVIPARTAQETQHF. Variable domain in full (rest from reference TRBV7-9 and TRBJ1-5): DTGVSQNPRHKITKRGQNVTFRCDPISEHNRLYWYRQTLGQGPEFLTYFQNEAQLEKSRLLSDRFSAERPKGSFSTLEIQRTEQGDSAMYLCVIPARTAQETQHFGDGTRLSIL.

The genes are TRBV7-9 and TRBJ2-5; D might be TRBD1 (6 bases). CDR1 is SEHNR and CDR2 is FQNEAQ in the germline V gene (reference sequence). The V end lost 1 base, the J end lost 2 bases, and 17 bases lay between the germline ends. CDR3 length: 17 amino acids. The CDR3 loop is CASSLEGVRTTQETQYF. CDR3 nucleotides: TGTGCCAGCAGCTTAGAGGGGGTGCGTACCACTCAAGAGACCCAGTACTTC.

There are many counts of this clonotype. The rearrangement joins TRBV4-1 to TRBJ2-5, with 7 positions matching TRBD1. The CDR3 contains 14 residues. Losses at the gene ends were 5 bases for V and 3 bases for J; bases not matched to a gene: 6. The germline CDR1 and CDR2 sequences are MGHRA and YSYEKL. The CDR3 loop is CASSVGTAKETQYF. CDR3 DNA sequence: TGCGCCAGCAGCGTTGGGACAGCCAAAGAGACCCAGTACTTC.

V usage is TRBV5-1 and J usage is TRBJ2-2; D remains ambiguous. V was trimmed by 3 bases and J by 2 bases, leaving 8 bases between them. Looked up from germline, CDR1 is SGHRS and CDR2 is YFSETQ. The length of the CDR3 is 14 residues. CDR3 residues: CASSWQENTGELFF. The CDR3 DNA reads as TGCGCCAGCAGCTGGCAGGAAAACACCGGGGAGCTGTTTTTT.

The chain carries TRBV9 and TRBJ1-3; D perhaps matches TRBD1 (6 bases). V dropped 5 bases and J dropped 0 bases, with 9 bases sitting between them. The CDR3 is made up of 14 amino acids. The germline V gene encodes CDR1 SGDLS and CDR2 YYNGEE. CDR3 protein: CASSAGASGNTIYF. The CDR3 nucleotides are TGTGCCAGCAGTGCGGGGGCCTCTGGAAACACCATATATTTT.

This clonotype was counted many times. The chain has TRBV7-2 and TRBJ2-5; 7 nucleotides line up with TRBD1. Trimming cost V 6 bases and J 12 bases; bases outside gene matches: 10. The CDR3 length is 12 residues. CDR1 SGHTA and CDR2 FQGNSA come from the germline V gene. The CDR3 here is CASSSSTGKKYF. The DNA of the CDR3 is TGTGCCAGCAGTTCATCGACAGGGAAAAAGTACTTC.

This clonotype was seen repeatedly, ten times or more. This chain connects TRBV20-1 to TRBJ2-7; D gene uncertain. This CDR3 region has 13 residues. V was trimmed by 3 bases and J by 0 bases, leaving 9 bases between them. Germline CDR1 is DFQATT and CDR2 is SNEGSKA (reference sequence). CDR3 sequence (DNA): TGCAGTGCTAGTGCAGCCTACTCCTACGAGCAGTACTTC. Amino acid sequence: CSASAAYSYEQYF.